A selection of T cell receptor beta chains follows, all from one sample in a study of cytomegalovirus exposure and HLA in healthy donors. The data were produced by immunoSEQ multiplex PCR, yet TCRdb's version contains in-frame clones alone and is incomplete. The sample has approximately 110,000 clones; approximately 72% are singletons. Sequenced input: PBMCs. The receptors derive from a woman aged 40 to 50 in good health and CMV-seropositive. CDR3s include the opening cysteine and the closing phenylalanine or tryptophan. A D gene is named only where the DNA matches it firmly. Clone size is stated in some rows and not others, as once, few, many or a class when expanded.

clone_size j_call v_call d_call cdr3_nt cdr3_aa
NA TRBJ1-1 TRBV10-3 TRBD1 TGTGCCATCAGACGACAGGGGAGGGATGACACTGAAGCTTTCTTT CAIRRQGRDDTEAFF
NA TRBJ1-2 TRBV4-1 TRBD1 TGCGCCAGCAGCCACTCTCCGGGACAGACCTATGGCTACACCTTC CASSHSPGQTYGYTF
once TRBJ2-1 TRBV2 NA TGTGCCAGCACCCAGTGGGGAGGATCTTACAATGAGCAGTTCTTC CASTQWGGSYNEQFF
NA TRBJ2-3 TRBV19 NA TGTGCCAGTAGTAGGGCCTGGAGGGATACGCAGTATTTT CASSRAWRDTQYF
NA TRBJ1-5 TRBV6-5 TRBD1 TGTGCCAGCAGTCCCGGGACAGGGGACGATCAGCCCCAGCATTTT CASSPGTGDDQPQHF
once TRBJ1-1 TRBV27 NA TGTGCCAGCAGCGACCGAGGGGGGAACACTGAAGCTTTCTTT CASSDRGGNTEAFF
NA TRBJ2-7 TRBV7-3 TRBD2 TGTGCCAGCAGCTTGGGGGGGGGAATCTACGAGCAGTACTTC CASSLGGGIYEQYF
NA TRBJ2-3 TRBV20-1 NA TGCAGTGCTAGAGCGAGTACGCAGTATTTT CSARASTQYF
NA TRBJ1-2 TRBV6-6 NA TGTGCCAGCAGTTACTCCCCCCGGGGGGGCTACACCTTC CASSYSPRGGYTF
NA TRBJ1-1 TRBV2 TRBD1 TGTGCCAGCAGTGACTCCGGGACAGGGTACACTGAAGCTTTCTTT CASSDSGTGYTEAFF
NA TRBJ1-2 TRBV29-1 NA TGCAGCGTTCCCCCCATCGGGGAGGGGGAGAACTATGGCTACACCTTC CSVPPIGEGENYGYTF
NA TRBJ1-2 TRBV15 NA TGTGCCACCAGCAGAGATACAGGCTGGAGTAACTATGGCTACACCTTC CATSRDTGWSNYGYTF
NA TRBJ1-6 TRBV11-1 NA TGTGCCAGCAGTTCCGGGTCACTCCCTTCACCCCTCCACTTT CASSSGSLPSPLHF
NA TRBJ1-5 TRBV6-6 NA TGTGCCAGCGTCCGGGAGGGGGACAATCAGCCCCAGCATTTT CASVREGDNQPQHF
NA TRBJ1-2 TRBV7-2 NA TGTGCCAGCAGCTCCCAGGGTTTCGGGGGCTACACCTTC CASSSQGFGGYTF
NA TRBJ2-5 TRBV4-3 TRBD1 TGCGCCAGCAGCCAAGATTGGGGACAGACCCAAGAGACCCAGTACTTC CASSQDWGQTQETQYF
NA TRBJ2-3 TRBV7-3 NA TGTGCCAGCAGCTTAAATTCTGCAGATACGCAGTATTTT CASSLNSADTQYF
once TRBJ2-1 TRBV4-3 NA TGCGCCAGCAGCCAAGAAAATCAGGGCGGGGGCGAACATGAGCAGTTCTTC CASSQENQGGGEHEQFF
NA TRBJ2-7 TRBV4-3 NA TGCGCCAGCAGCCAAGATTGGGTGGGGGGGCAAGACGAGCAGTACTTC CASSQDWVGGQDEQYF
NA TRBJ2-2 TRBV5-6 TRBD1 TGTGCCAGCAGCCAGACAGGGGGGGCCGGGGAGCTGTTTTTT CASSQTGGAGELFF
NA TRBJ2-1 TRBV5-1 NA TGCGCCAGCAGCTTATGGGGAGAAAGTACCCACAATGAGCAGTTCTTC CASSLWGESTHNEQFF
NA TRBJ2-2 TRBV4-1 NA TGCGCCAGCAGCCAAGAAGGAGCCCGAAACACCGGGGAGCTGTTTTTT CASSQEGARNTGELFF
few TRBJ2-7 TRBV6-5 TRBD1 TGTGCCAGCAGTAAAGACAGGGCCTACGAGCAGTACTTC CASSKDRAYEQYF
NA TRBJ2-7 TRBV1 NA TGCACCAGCAGCCACGAGGACAGCCTAACCTACGAGCAGTACTTC CTSSHEDSLTYEQYF
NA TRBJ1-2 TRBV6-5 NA NA CASSSSGGPYGYTF
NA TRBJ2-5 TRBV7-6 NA TGTGCCAGCAGCTTCTCCCGGGGGACGGAGACCCAGTACTTC CASSFSRGTETQYF
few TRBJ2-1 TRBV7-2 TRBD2 TGTGCCAGCAGCTCGGGACTAGCGGGGCACAATGAGCAGTTCTTC CASSSGLAGHNEQFF
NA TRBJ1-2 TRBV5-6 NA TGTGCCAGCAGCGGGGCAGCGTATGGCTACACCTTC CASSGAAYGYTF
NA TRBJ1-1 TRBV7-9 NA TGTGCCAGCAGCTTAGCGAGTGTACAGGGTCCTGAAGCTTTCTTT CASSLASVQGPEAFF
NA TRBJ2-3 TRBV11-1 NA TGTGCCAGCAGCCAACCGGGACTCCCTCCATCGGCGCAGTATTTT CASSQPGLPPSAQYF
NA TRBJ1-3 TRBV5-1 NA TGCGCCAGCAGCCTCGGGGTGGCGGACACCATATATTTT CASSLGVADTIYF
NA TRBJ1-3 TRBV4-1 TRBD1 TGCGCCAGCAGCCAGACCCAGGGAACAGGGGCTGGAAACACCATATATTTT CASSQTQGTGAGNTIYF
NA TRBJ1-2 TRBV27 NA TGTGCCAGCAGTTTTAGGGAGAACTATGGCTACACCTTC CASSFRENYGYTF
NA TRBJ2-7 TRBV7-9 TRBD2 TGTGCCAGCAGCTACCCCGGGGGGGCCGAGCAGTACTTC CASSYPGGAEQYF
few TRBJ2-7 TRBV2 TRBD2 TGTGCCACCCGGACTAGCGGCCTCTCCTACGAGCAGTACTTC CATRTSGLSYEQYF
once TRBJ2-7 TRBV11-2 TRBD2 TGTGCCAGCAGCTTAGGGGGGGGCTACGAGCAGTACTTC CASSLGGGYEQYF
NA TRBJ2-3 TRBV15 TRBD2 TGTGCCACCAGCAGAGGGACTAGCGGATTAACAGATACGCAGTATTTT CATSRGTSGLTDTQYF
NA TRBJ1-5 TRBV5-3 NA TGTGCCAGAAGCTTGATTTCGTGTCAGGGCAATCAGCCCCAGCATTTT CARSLISCQGNQPQHF
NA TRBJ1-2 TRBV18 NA TGTGCCAGCTCACAAGAGACCGGGACAAGGTATGGCTACACCTTC CASSQETGTRYGYTF
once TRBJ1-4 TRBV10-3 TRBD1 TGTGCCATCAGTGAGCCCGGGGGACAGGCTGAAAAACTGTTTTTT CAISEPGGQAEKLFF
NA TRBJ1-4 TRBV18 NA TGTGCCAGCTCGAGGGCGACTAATGAAAAACTGTTTTTT CASSRATNEKLFF